Listed below are T cell receptor beta chains from one sample, sequenced in a study of technical replicates of blood from several donors. Measured with immunoSEQ multiplex PCR; TCRdb has only the in-frame clones, and not every one. The sample consists of tens of thousands of clones, about 96% of them appearing once. The sequenced sample consisted of T cells isolated from PBMCs. The receptors stem from a human donor in good health. CDR3s include the opening cysteine and the closing phenylalanine or tryptophan. The D gene is left open where the match is weak. Only some rows state a clone size, as once, few, many or a class for expanded clones.

d_gene: -
abundance: -
j_gene: TRBJ2-1
v_gene: TRBV5-1
CDR3nt: TGCGCCAGCAGCATAACTAGCACCAATGAGCAGTTCTTC
CDR3aa: CASSITSTNEQFF

d_gene: TRBD1
abundance: -
j_gene: TRBJ1-4
v_gene: TRBV4-1
CDR3nt: TGCGCCAGCAGCCAAGAGTTGGCCGGACAGGGGATCTTACGTGAAAAACTGTTTTTT
CDR3aa: CASSQELAGQGILREKLFF

d_gene: TRBD2
abundance: -
j_gene: TRBJ2-7
v_gene: TRBV11-2
CDR3nt: TGTGCCAGCAGCTTAGGAAATTGGCCGGGACTAGCGGGATACGAGCAGTACTTC
CDR3aa: CASSLGNWPGLAGYEQYF

d_gene: TRBD2
abundance: -
j_gene: TRBJ2-7
v_gene: TRBV4-1
CDR3nt: TGCGCCAGCAGCGTTGGACTAGCGGGAGAGCGGGAGCAGTACTTC
CDR3aa: CASSVGLAGEREQYF

d_gene: -
abundance: -
j_gene: TRBJ1-2
v_gene: TRBV19
CDR3nt: TGTGCCAGTAGTATCGAACAGGGTTTGGATGGCTACACCTTC
CDR3aa: CASSIEQGLDGYTF

d_gene: -
abundance: -
j_gene: TRBJ2-7
v_gene: TRBV11-3
CDR3nt: TGTGCCAGCACCCTTACTCGGTCTTCCTACGAGCAGTACTTC
CDR3aa: CASTLTRSSYEQYF

d_gene: -
abundance: -
j_gene: TRBJ1-5
v_gene: TRBV20-1
CDR3nt: TGCAGTGGTCGGGGGCAGCCCCAGCATTTT
CDR3aa: CSGRGQPQHF

d_gene: TRBD1
abundance: -
j_gene: TRBJ1-3
v_gene: TRBV11-2
CDR3nt: TGTGCCAGCAGCTTGACAGGGTACGGAAACACCATATATTTT
CDR3aa: CASSLTGYGNTIYF

d_gene: -
abundance: -
j_gene: TRBJ2-7
v_gene: TRBV11-1
CDR3nt: TGTGCCAGCAGCTCCGGGATCGACTACGAGCAGTACTTC
CDR3aa: CASSSGIDYEQYF

d_gene: TRBD1
abundance: -
j_gene: TRBJ1-4
v_gene: TRBV4-3
CDR3nt: TGCGCCAGCAGCCAAGAAGGGCACAGGGGGGCTGAAAAACTGTTTTTT
CDR3aa: CASSQEGHRGAEKLFF

d_gene: TRBD2
abundance: -
j_gene: TRBJ2-2
v_gene: TRBV30
CDR3nt: TGTGCCTGGAGTGTACAGCGGGAGACCACCGGGGAGCTGTTTTTT
CDR3aa: CAWSVQRETTGELFF

d_gene: TRBD2
abundance: -
j_gene: TRBJ2-2
v_gene: TRBV4-3
CDR3nt: TGCGCCAGCAGCCAAGAGGTAGCGGGAGTTGAGGTGGCCGGGGAGCTGTTTTTT
CDR3aa: CASSQEVAGVEVAGELFF

d_gene: -
abundance: -
j_gene: TRBJ1-1
v_gene: TRBV6-1
CDR3nt: TGTGCCAGCAGGGATCCGGGAAACACTGAAGCTTTCTTT
CDR3aa: CASRDPGNTEAFF

d_gene: TRBD2
abundance: -
j_gene: TRBJ2-1
v_gene: TRBV29-1
CDR3nt: TGCAGCGTTGAATCGGGGGGTAATGAGCAGTTCTTC
CDR3aa: CSVESGGNEQFF

d_gene: -
abundance: -
j_gene: TRBJ2-7
v_gene: TRBV7-9
CDR3nt: TGTGCCAGCAGCGTACAGGGCGAGCAGTACTTC
CDR3aa: CASSVQGEQYF

d_gene: TRBD2
abundance: -
j_gene: TRBJ2-7
v_gene: TRBV5-8
CDR3nt: TGTGCCAGCAGGTTAGCGGGGGCCCCCCCCGAGCAGTACTTC
CDR3aa: CASRLAGAPPEQYF

d_gene: -
abundance: -
j_gene: TRBJ1-1
v_gene: TRBV27
CDR3nt: TGTGCCAGCAGTTTAGGAGCGGGGACTGAAGCTTTCTTT
CDR3aa: CASSLGAGTEAFF

d_gene: TRBD1
abundance: -
j_gene: TRBJ2-4
v_gene: TRBV19
CDR3nt: TGTGCCAGTAGTATGACAGGGTTTGGTCAAAACATTCAGTACTTC
CDR3aa: CASSMTGFGQNIQYF

d_gene: -
abundance: -
j_gene: TRBJ2-1
v_gene: TRBV7-2
CDR3nt: TGTGCCAGCAGCTTAGATTGGCATGAGCAGTTCTTC
CDR3aa: CASSLDWHEQFF

d_gene: TRBD2
abundance: -
j_gene: TRBJ2-1
v_gene: TRBV7-8
CDR3nt: TGTGCCAGCAGCTTAAGGCTAGCGGGAACCTACAATGAGCAGTTCTTC
CDR3aa: CASSLRLAGTYNEQFF

d_gene: TRBD1
abundance: -
j_gene: TRBJ1-1
v_gene: TRBV10-3
CDR3nt: TGTGCCATCAGTGCGGACAGGGCGTACACTGAAGCTTTCTTT
CDR3aa: CAISADRAYTEAFF

d_gene: TRBD2
abundance: -
j_gene: TRBJ2-1
v_gene: TRBV30
CDR3nt: TGTGCCTGGAGTGTTATTCCGGGGGGGGGCAATGAGCAGTTCTTC
CDR3aa: CAWSVIPGGGNEQFF

d_gene: TRBD1
abundance: -
j_gene: TRBJ1-1
v_gene: TRBV19
CDR3nt: TGTGCCAGTAGGCGACAGGGAGAAGGCACTGAAGCTTTCTTT
CDR3aa: CASRRQGEGTEAFF

d_gene: -
abundance: -
j_gene: TRBJ2-2
v_gene: TRBV7-2
CDR3nt: TGTGCCAGCAGCAAGAGGGCCGGGGAGCTGTTTTTT
CDR3aa: CASSKRAGELFF

d_gene: TRBD2
abundance: -
j_gene: TRBJ2-7
v_gene: TRBV5-5
CDR3nt: TGTGCCAGCAGCGTGGGACTAGCTCTTACCTACGAGCAGTACTTC
CDR3aa: CASSVGLALTYEQYF

d_gene: -
abundance: -
j_gene: TRBJ1-1
v_gene: TRBV10-3
CDR3nt: TGTGCCATACATGGGGGCTCAGGCACTGAAGCTTTCTTT
CDR3aa: CAIHGGSGTEAFF

d_gene: -
abundance: -
j_gene: TRBJ1-1
v_gene: TRBV5-1
CDR3nt: TGCGCCAGCAGCCGGGATGGGGGAGGCAACACTGAAGCTTTCTTT
CDR3aa: CASSRDGGGNTEAFF

d_gene: -
abundance: -
j_gene: TRBJ2-1
v_gene: TRBV5-4
CDR3nt: TGTGCCAGCAGCTTGCGAACCCACACATACAATGAGCAGTTCTTC
CDR3aa: CASSLRTHTYNEQFF

d_gene: TRBD1
abundance: -
j_gene: TRBJ1-1
v_gene: TRBV7-2
CDR3nt: TGTGCCAGCAGCCCGCTGGACAGGGAATTTCCTGAAGCTTTCTTT
CDR3aa: CASSPLDREFPEAFF

d_gene: -
abundance: -
j_gene: TRBJ2-5
v_gene: TRBV4-2
CDR3nt: TGTGCCAGCAGCGAACTGGACTTTAGGTCCCAAGAGACCCAGTACTTC
CDR3aa: CASSELDFRSQETQYF

d_gene: -
abundance: -
j_gene: TRBJ1-2
v_gene: TRBV2
CDR3nt: TGTGCCAGCAGTGATAGCAGGGGCATTAGCTATGGCTACACCTTC
CDR3aa: CASSDSRGISYGYTF

d_gene: -
abundance: -
j_gene: TRBJ1-4
v_gene: TRBV20-1
CDR3nt: TGCAGTGCTAGTAGCGGAGAAAAACTGTTTTTT
CDR3aa: CSASSGEKLFF

d_gene: -
abundance: -
j_gene: TRBJ1-4
v_gene: TRBV5-1
CDR3nt: TGCGCCAGCAGAAAGGGGGAAGGGGAAAAACTGTTTTTT
CDR3aa: CASRKGEGEKLFF

d_gene: -
abundance: -
j_gene: TRBJ1-2
v_gene: TRBV28
CDR3nt: TGTGCCAGCAGCCCCCCGGAGGGAAACTATGGCTACACCTTC
CDR3aa: CASSPPEGNYGYTF

d_gene: TRBD2
abundance: -
j_gene: TRBJ2-2
v_gene: TRBV28
CDR3nt: TGTGCCAGCAGTTTAGAACTAGCGGGAGCCGGGGAGCTGTTTTTT
CDR3aa: CASSLELAGAGELFF

d_gene: -
abundance: -
j_gene: TRBJ2-7
v_gene: TRBV12-5
CDR3nt: TGTGCTAGTGGTTTGCGAGAAGCGGTAAACTCCTACGAGCAGTACTTC
CDR3aa: CASGLREAVNSYEQYF

d_gene: -
abundance: -
j_gene: TRBJ2-7
v_gene: TRBV7-9
CDR3nt: TGTGCCAGCAGCATAAATACCTACGAGCAGTACTTC
CDR3aa: CASSINTYEQYF

d_gene: TRBD1
abundance: -
j_gene: TRBJ1-4
v_gene: TRBV7-9
CDR3nt: TGTGCCAGCAGCGAGCGGGGCGGGACAGGGCCAGAAAAACTGTTTTTT
CDR3aa: CASSERGGTGPEKLFF

d_gene: -
abundance: -
j_gene: TRBJ2-7
v_gene: TRBV6-1
CDR3nt: TGTGCCAGCAAAACAGGTAGCACCTACGAGCAGTACTTC
CDR3aa: CASKTGSTYEQYF

d_gene: -
abundance: -
j_gene: TRBJ1-4
v_gene: TRBV21-1
CDR3nt: TGTGCCAGCAGCAAAGTAGGGGGGGATGGTAATGAAAAACTGTTTTTT
CDR3aa: CASSKVGGDGNEKLFF

d_gene: -
abundance: -
j_gene: TRBJ1-1
v_gene: TRBV2
CDR3nt: TGTGCCAGCAGTCGGTCTAACAGGAACGAAGCTTTCTTT
CDR3aa: CASSRSNRNEAFF

d_gene: TRBD1
abundance: -
j_gene: TRBJ1-2
v_gene: TRBV5-1
CDR3nt: TGCGCCAGCAGCTTGGAGGGGGCGGAGAGCTATGGCTACACCTTC
CDR3aa: CASSLEGAESYGYTF

d_gene: TRBD1
abundance: -
j_gene: TRBJ1-2
v_gene: TRBV5-4
CDR3nt: TGTGCCAGCCATTCAGGGGGCCCGTCCCAAGCTAACTATGGCTACACCTTC
CDR3aa: CASHSGGPSQANYGYTF

d_gene: -
abundance: -
j_gene: TRBJ2-1
v_gene: TRBV7-3
CDR3nt: TGTGCCAGCAGTCTGGCGGTGGGCTCCTACAATGAGCAGTTCTTC
CDR3aa: CASSLAVGSYNEQFF

d_gene: -
abundance: -
j_gene: TRBJ1-1
v_gene: TRBV30
CDR3nt: TGTGCCTGGAGTGTCGTGGGAGGAACTGAAGCTTTCTTT
CDR3aa: CAWSVVGGTEAFF

d_gene: -
abundance: -
j_gene: TRBJ1-1
v_gene: TRBV9
CDR3nt: TGTGCCAGCAGCGTATCCGGAGACCACCTCCTTGAAGCTTTCTTT
CDR3aa: CASSVSGDHLLEAFF

d_gene: TRBD1
abundance: -
j_gene: TRBJ2-7
v_gene: TRBV28
CDR3nt: TGTGCCAGCAGTTTGATCGGGACAGGATCCTACGAGCAGTACTTC
CDR3aa: CASSLIGTGSYEQYF

d_gene: -
abundance: once
j_gene: TRBJ2-5
v_gene: TRBV9
CDR3nt: TGTGCCAGCAGCCCATCCAGACAGGCTGTCCAAGAGACCCAGTACTTC
CDR3aa: CASSPSRQAVQETQYF

d_gene: -
abundance: -
j_gene: TRBJ2-7
v_gene: TRBV25-1
CDR3nt: TGTGCCAGCAGTGAATATAGGGGCGACGAGCAGTACTTC
CDR3aa: CASSEYRGDEQYF